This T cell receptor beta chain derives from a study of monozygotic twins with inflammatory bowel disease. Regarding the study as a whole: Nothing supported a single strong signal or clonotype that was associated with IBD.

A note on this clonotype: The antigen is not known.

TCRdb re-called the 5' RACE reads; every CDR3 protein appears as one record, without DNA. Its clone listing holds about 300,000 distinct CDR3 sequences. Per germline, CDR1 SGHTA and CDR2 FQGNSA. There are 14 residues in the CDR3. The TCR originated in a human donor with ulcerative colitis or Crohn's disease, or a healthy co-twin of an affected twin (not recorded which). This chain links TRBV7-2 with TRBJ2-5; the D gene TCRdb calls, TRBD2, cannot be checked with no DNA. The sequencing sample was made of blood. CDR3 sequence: CASRALAAVETQYF.